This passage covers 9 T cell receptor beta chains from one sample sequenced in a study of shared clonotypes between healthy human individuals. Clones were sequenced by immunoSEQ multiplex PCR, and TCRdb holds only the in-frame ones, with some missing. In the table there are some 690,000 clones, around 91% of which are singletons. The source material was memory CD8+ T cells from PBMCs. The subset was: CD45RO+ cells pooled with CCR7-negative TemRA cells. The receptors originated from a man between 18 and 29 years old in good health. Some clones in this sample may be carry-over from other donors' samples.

This chain's CDR3 is CASSRSGTGNEKLFF. CDR3 bases: TGTGCCAGCAGCCGATCCGGGACAGGGAACGAAAAACTGTTTTTT. The chain is built from TRBV9 and TRBJ1-4, with 9 nucleotides matching TRBD1. The germline V gene encodes CDR1 SGDLS and CDR2 YYNGEE. This CDR3 is built from 15 residues. V shed 4 bases, J shed 8 bases, and the junction held 9 bases outside the gene matches.

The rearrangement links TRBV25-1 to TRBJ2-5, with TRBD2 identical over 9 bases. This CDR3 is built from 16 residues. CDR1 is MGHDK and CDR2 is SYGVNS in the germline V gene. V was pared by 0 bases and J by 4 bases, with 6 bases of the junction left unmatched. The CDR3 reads CASSEYIAGELETQYF. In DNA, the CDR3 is TGTGCCAGCAGTGAATACATAGCGGGAGAGTTAGAGACCCAGTACTTC.

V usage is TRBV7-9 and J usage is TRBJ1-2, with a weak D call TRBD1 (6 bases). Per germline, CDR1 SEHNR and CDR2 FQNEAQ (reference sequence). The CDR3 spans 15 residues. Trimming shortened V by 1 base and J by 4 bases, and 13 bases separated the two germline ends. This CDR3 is CASSLGRGAVYGYTF. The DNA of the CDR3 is TGTGCCAGCAGCTTAGGCCGGGGGGCGGTCTATGGCTACACCTTC.

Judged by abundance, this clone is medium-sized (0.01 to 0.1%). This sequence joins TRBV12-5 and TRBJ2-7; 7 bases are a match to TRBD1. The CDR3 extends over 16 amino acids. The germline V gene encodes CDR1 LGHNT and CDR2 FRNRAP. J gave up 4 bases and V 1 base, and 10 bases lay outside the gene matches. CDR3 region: CASGLAPADRLYEQYF. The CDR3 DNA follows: TGTGCTAGTGGTTTGGCACCTGCGGACAGGTTATACGAGCAGTACTTC.

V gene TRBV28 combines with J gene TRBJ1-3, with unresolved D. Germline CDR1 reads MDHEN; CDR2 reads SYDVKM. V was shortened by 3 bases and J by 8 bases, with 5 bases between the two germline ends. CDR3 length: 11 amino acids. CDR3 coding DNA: TGTGCCAGCAGTTTTGGGTACACCATATATTTT. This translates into CASSFGYTIYF. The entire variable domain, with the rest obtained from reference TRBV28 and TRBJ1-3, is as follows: DVKVTQSSRYLVKRTGEKVFLECVQDMDHENMFWYRQDPGLGLRLIYFSYDVKMKEKGDIPEGYSVSREKKERFSLILESASTNQTSMYLCASSFGYTIYFGEGSWLTVV.

CDR3 sequence (DNA): TGTGCTAGTGCCCCCACTGGATATAGCACAGATACGCAGTATTTT. The encoded protein is CASAPTGYSTDTQYF. The genes are TRBV12-5 and TRBJ2-3; D uncertain. Germline V gene lookup returns CDR1 LGHNT and CDR2 FRNRAP. V was shortened by 7 bases and J by 0 bases, with 14 bases between the two germline ends. CDR3 size: 15 residues.

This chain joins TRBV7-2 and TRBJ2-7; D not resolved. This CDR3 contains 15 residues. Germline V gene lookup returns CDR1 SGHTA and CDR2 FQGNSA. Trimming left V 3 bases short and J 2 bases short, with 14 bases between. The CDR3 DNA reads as TGTGCCAGCAGCTTCCCTGTGGAAACAACCTACGAGCAGTACTTC. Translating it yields CASSFPVETTYEQYF.

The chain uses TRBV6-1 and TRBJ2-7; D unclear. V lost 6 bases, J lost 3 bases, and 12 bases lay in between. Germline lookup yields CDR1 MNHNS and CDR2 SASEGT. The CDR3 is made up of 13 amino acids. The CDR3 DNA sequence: TGTGCCAGCAGCCATAAAGGAATCTACGAGCAGTACTTC. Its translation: CASSHKGIYEQYF.

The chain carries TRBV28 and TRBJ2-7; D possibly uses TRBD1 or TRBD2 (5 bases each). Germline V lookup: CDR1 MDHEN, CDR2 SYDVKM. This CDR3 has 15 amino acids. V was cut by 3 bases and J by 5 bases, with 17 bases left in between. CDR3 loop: CASSFSWGIRHEQYF. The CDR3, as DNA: TGTGCCAGCAGTTTTTCTTGGGGGATCCGCCACGAGCAGTACTTC.